A selection of T cell receptor beta chains follows, all from one sample in a study of T cell responses to AZD1222 COVID-19 vaccine. Sequenced by immunoSEQ multiplex PCR; TCRdb stores in-frame clones only, minus some. This sample has fewer than 150,000 clones, with around nine tenths found just once. The sequencing used peripheral blood, collected on day 0 of AZD1222 vaccination. All receptors derive from an adult in good health. CDR3s include the opening cysteine and the closing phenylalanine or tryptophan. The D gene is left open where the match is weak. Clone size is stated in some rows and not others, as once, few, many or a class when expanded.

clone_size,d_call,v_call,j_call,cdr3_nt,cdr3_aa
NA,NA,TRBV19,TRBJ2-1,TGTGCCAGTAGTAACCCTCTGGGACCCTCCAATGAGCAGTTCTTC,CASSNPLGPSNEQFF
NA,NA,TRBV6-1,TRBJ2-5,TGTGCCAGCAGTGAAGTTCAGGAGACCCAGTACTTC,CASSEVQETQYF
NA,TRBD2,TRBV19,TRBJ2-1,TGTGCCAGTAGGACTAGCGGGGTCCCAAGCTACAATGAGCAGTTCTTC,CASRTSGVPSYNEQFF
NA,NA,TRBV29-1,TRBJ1-2,TGCAGCGTTGGAGAGCCGGGGAGATTTGGTGGCTACACCTTC,CSVGEPGRFGGYTF
NA,TRBD1,TRBV5-4,TRBJ1-1,TGTGCCAGCAGCCAGGGGGGGAACACTGAAGCTTTCTTT,CASSQGGNTEAFF
NA,NA,TRBV7-6,TRBJ1-5,TGTGCCAGCAGCGAGCAGGGACTTAGCAATCAGCCCCAGCATTTT,CASSEQGLSNQPQHF
NA,NA,TRBV25-1,TRBJ1-4,TGTGCCAGCAGTACCTGGGACGCCGCCGCGGAAAAACTGTTTTTT,CASSTWDAAAEKLFF
NA,TRBD1,TRBV5-1,TRBJ1-6,TGCGCCAGCAGCTCGGGACAGAATAATTCACCCCTCCACTTT,CASSSGQNNSPLHF
NA,NA,TRBV15,TRBJ1-5,TGTGCCACCAGCAGATCAGGGAGGGAGCCCCAGCATTTT,CATSRSGREPQHF
NA,NA,TRBV19,TRBJ2-3,TGTGCCAGTAGTATTCAGGTCAGAGCTAGCACAGATACGCAGTATTTT,CASSIQVRASTDTQYF
NA,NA,TRBV25-1,TRBJ2-3,TGTGCCAGCAGTGACAGGGCCTACACAGATACGCAGTATTTT,CASSDRAYTDTQYF
NA,NA,TRBV11-3,TRBJ2-7,TGTGCCAGCAGGCCAAAGGGCACATTCTCCTACGAGCAGTACTTC,CASRPKGTFSYEQYF
NA,NA,TRBV24-1,TRBJ2-5,TGTGCCACCAGTGATGTGACAGAATACCAAGAGACCCAGTACTTC,CATSDVTEYQETQYF
NA,TRBD1,TRBV7-9,TRBJ2-5,TGTGCCAGCAGCCAGACAGGGGGCAAAGAGACCCAGTACTTC,CASSQTGGKETQYF
NA,TRBD2,TRBV16,TRBJ2-3,TGTGCCAGCAGCCTACAATCTACGGGACTAGCGGGAAGTACGCAGTATTTT,CASSLQSTGLAGSTQYF
NA,NA,TRBV19,TRBJ2-5,TGTGCCAGTAGTCTAGGAGGGATGGTGAAAGAGACCCAGTACTTC,CASSLGGMVKETQYF
NA,TRBD2,TRBV5-1,TRBJ2-3,TGCGCCAGCAGCTTACGACTAGCGGAACGCACAGATACGCAGTATTTT,CASSLRLAERTDTQYF
once,NA,TRBV24-1,TRBJ2-7,TGTGCCACCAGTGATTTTAGGGGTGAGCAGTACTTC,CATSDFRGEQYF
NA,NA,TRBV30,TRBJ2-3,TGTGCCTGGAGTCCCCCCCGTCGTTTTCTTCCCACAGATACGCAGTATTTT,CAWSPPRRFLPTDTQYF
NA,NA,TRBV7-2,TRBJ2-7,TGTGCCAGCAGCTCAGGGTCGAAATCCTACGAGCAGTACTTC,CASSSGSKSYEQYF
once,TRBD2,TRBV19,TRBJ2-1,TGTGCCAGTAGTATAGCGGGGGGTTCCTACAATGAGCAGTTCTTC,CASSIAGGSYNEQFF
NA,NA,TRBV6-4,TRBJ1-2,TGTGCCAGCAGTGAAGTAGTTGGTCCACGGGGTGACCTTATCTATGGCTACACCTTC,CASSEVVGPRGDLIYGYTF
NA,TRBD1,TRBV19,TRBJ1-1,TGTGCCAGTCGGACAGGGTCGGGCACTGAAGTTTTCTTT,CASRTGSGTEVFF
NA,NA,TRBV5-1,TRBJ1-3,TGCGCCAGCAGCTTGAAGGGGGGAAACACCATATATTTT,CASSLKGGNTIYF
NA,TRBD2,TRBV6-6,TRBJ2-2,TGTGCCAGCAGCCCTGGACTAGCGGGGGACACCGGGGAGCTGTTTTTT,CASSPGLAGDTGELFF
NA,NA,TRBV4-1,TRBJ1-5,TGCGCCAGCAGCCAAGCACTGGGCCTAACCACCACTCCCCAGGGGAGTCAGCCCCAGCATTTT,CASSQALGLTTTPQGSQPQHF
NA,TRBD1,TRBV4-3,TRBJ1-2,TGCGCCAGCAGCCAAGACGGGACAGGGCTTGATGGCTACACCTTC,CASSQDGTGLDGYTF
once,TRBD1,TRBV7-2,TRBJ1-3,TGTGCCAGCACCCTGAACAACAGGGGGCCTAGAAACACCATATATTTT,CASTLNNRGPRNTIYF
NA,NA,TRBV4-1,TRBJ1-2,TGCGCCAGCAGCCAAGAGGGCAGTCCCTATGGCTACACCTTC,CASSQEGSPYGYTF
NA,TRBD2,TRBV6-4,TRBJ2-3,TGTGCCAACGTTTTGGGATCCAGCGGGGGTTGCACAGATACGCAGTATTTT,CANVLGSSGGCTDTQYF